A selection of T cell receptor beta chains follows, all from one sample in a study of blood T cell repertoires in COVID-19. The data were produced by immunoSEQ multiplex PCR, yet TCRdb's version contains in-frame clones alone and is incomplete. The sample has about 160,000 clones, about 80% seen once. Sequenced: peripheral blood. The receptor source for this set is an elderly woman with acute or convalescent COVID-19. Each CDR3 is given with its conserved first and last residue. The D gene is left open where the match is weak. Size values are once, few and many counts, or a class for expanded clones, and some rows have none.

>TRBV29-1|TRBD1|TRBJ1-5|few
CSVTDRVGQPQHF
TGCAGCGTAACCGACAGGGTAGGTCAGCCCCAGCATTTT
>TRBV6-2/TRBV6-3|-|TRBJ1-5|medium-sized
CASSYSQRAYSNQPQHF
TGTGCCAGCAGTTACTCGCAGAGGGCCTATAGCAATCAGCCCCAGCATTTT
>TRBV9|TRBD2|TRBJ2-7|-
CASSVGGRGGEQYF
TGTGCCAGCAGCGTAGGTGGGCGCGGGGGCGAGCAGTACTTC
>TRBV19|-|TRBJ1-2|once
CASSTTLADGYTF
TGTGCCAGTAGTACCACCCTGGCAGATGGCTACACCTTC
>TRBV2|-|TRBJ1-5|-
CASNRDSNQPQHF
TGTGCCAGCAATAGGGACTCCAATCAGCCCCAGCATTTT
>TRBV14|-|TRBJ1-1|-
CASSLTVNTEAFF
TGTGCCAGCAGCCTGACAGTGAACACTGAAGCTTTCTTT
>TRBV7-2|-|TRBJ1-1|-
CASRPTMNTEAFF
TGTGCCAGCAGACCTACTATGAACACTGAAGCTTTCTTT
>TRBV2|TRBD1|TRBJ2-2|-
CASRGTGPTGELFF
TGTGCCAGCAGGGGGACAGGTCCCACCGGGGAGCTGTTTTTT
>TRBV18|-|TRBJ2-5|once
CASSPPGTTNPETQYF
TGTGCCAGCTCACCACCCGGGACAACCAACCCAGAGACCCAGTACTTC
>TRBV5-1|-|TRBJ2-4|-
CASSLGSGDGKNIQYF
TGCGCCAGCAGCTTAGGGTCGGGGGACGGCAAAAACATTCAGTACTTC
>TRBV5-1|-|TRBJ1-5|once
CASSLEGGNQPQHF
TGCGCCAGCAGCTTGGAGGGGGGGAATCAGCCCCAGCATTTT
>TRBV11-3|TRBD2|TRBJ2-3|-
CASSPGTSGMGDTQYF
TGTGCCAGCAGCCCAGGGACTAGCGGGATGGGGGATACGCAGTATTTT
>TRBV4-3|TRBD1|TRBJ2-7|-
CASSQRTGDYEQYF
TGCGCCAGCAGCCAGAGGACAGGGGATTACGAGCAGTACTTC
>TRBV13|-|TRBJ2-1|-
CASSLEVAVPYNEQFF
TGTGCCAGCAGCTTAGAGGTAGCGGTACCGTACAATGAGCAGTTCTTC
>TRBV3-1/TRBV3-2|TRBD1|TRBJ1-6|-
CASRLTGQGSPLHF
TGTGCCAGCCGTTTAACGGGACAGGGATCACCCCTCCACTTT
>TRBV15|TRBD2|TRBJ2-2|-
CATSRVLVAGETGELFF
TGTGCCACCAGCAGAGTCTTAGTAGCGGGAGAAACCGGGGAGCTGTTTTTT